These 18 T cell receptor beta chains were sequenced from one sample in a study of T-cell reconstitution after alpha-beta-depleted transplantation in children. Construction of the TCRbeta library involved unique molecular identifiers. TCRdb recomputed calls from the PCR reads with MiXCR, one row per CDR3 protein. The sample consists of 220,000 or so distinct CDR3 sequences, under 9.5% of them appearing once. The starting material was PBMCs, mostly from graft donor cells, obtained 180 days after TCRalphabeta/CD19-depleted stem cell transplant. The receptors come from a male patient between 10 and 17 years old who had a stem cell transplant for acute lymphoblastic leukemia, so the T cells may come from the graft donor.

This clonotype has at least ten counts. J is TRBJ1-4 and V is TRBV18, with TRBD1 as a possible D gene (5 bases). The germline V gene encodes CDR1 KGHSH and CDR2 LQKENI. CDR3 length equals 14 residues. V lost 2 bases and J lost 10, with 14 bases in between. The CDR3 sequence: CASSPVTGEGKLFF. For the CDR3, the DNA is TGTGCCAGCTCACCAGTCACAGGCGAAGGAAAACTGTTTTTT. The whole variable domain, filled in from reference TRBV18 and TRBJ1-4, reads NAGVMQNPRHLVRRRGQEARLRCSPMKGHSHVYWYRQLPEEGLKFMVYLQKENIIDESGMPKERFSAEFPKEGPSILRIQQVVRGDSAAYFCASSPVTGEGKLFFGSGTQLSVL.

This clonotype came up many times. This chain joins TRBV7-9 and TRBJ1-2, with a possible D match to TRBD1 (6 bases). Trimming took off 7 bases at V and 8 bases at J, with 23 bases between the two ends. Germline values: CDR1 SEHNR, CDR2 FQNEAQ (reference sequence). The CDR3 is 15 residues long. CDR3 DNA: TGTGCCAGCAAGCAGACGGGACAAAGATTAAAGGGCTACACCTTC. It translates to CASKQTGQRLKGYTF.

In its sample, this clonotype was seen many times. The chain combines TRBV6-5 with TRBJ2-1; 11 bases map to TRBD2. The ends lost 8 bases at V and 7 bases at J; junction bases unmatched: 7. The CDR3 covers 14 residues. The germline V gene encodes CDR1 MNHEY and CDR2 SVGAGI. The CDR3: CASCTSGRWNEQFF. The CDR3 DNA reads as TGTGCCAGCTGTACTAGCGGGAGATGGAATGAGCAGTTCTTC.

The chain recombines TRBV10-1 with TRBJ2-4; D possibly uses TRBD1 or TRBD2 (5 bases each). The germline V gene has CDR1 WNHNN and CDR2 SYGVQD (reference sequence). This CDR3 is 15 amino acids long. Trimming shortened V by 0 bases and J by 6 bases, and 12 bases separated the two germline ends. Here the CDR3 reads CASSESRGRGNIQYF. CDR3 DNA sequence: TGCGCCAGCAGTGAGTCCCGGGGCCGTGGAAACATTCAGTACTTC.

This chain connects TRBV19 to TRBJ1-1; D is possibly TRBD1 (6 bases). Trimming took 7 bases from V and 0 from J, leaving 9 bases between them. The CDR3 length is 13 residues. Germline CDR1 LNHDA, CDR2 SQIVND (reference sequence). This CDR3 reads CASNGQMNTEAFF. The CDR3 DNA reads TGTGCCAGTAACGGACAGATGAACACTGAAGCTTTCTTT.

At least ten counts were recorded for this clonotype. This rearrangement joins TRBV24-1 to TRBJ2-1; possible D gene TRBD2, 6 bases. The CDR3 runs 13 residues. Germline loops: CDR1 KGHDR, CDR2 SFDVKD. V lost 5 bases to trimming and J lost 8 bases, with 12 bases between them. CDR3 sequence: CATSGRERDEQFF. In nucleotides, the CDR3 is TGTGCCACCAGTGGAAGGGAGCGGGATGAGCAGTTCTTC.

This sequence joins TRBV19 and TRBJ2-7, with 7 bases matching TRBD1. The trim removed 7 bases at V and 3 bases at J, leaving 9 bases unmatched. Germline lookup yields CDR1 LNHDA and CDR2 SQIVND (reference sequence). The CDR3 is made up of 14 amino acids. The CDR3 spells CASKMTGSGYEQYF. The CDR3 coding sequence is TGTGCCAGTAAGATGACAGGGTCTGGCTACGAGCAGTACTTC.

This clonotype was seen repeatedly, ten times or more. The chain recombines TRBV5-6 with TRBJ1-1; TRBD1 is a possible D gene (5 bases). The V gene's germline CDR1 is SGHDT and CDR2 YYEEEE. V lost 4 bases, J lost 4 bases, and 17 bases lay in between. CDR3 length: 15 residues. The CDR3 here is CASSREPGTVTEAFF. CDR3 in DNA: TGTGCCAGCAGCCGAGAGCCAGGGACGGTCACTGAAGCTTTCTTT. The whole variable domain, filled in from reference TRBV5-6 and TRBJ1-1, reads DAGVTQSPTHLIKTRGQQVTLRCSPKSGHDTVSWYQQALGQGPQFIFQYYEEEERQRGNFPDRFSGHQFPNYSSELNVNALLLGDSALYLCASSREPGTVTEAFFGQGTRLTVV.

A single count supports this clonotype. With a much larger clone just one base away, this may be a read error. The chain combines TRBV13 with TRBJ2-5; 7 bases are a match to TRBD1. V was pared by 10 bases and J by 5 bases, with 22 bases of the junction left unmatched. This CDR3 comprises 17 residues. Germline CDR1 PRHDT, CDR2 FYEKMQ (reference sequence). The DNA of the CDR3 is TGTGCCAACTATGCCAGGGGGACCCGACCCGCGAGGGAGACCCAGTACTTC. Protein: CANYARGTRPARETQYF.

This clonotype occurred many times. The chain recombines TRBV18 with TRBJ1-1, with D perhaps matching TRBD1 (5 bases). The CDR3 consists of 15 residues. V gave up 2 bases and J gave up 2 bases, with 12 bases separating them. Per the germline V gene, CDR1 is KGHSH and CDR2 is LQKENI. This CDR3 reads CASSPKQGGNTEAFF. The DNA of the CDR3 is TGTGCCAGCTCACCAAAGCAGGGAGGAAACACTGAAGCTTTCTTT. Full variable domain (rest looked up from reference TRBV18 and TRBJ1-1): NAGVMQNPRHLVRRRGQEARLRCSPMKGHSHVYWYRQLPEEGLKFMVYLQKENIIDESGMPKERFSAEFPKEGPSILRIQQVVRGDSAAYFCASSPKQGGNTEAFFGQGTRLTVV.

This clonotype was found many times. The CDR3 nucleotides read TGTGCCACCAGCAGAGACAGAGGGAGAGCCAAAAACATTCAGTACTTC. This translates into CATSRDRGRAKNIQYF. The genes are TRBV15 and TRBJ2-4; a weak D match, TRBD2 (5 bases). This CDR3 has 16 residues. The V end was cut by 0 bases, the J end by 0 bases, with 9 bases between. Germline V lookup: CDR1 LNHNV, CDR2 YYDKDF (reference sequence).

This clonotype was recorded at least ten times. The CDR3 loop is CASSEFTDVEAFF. The CDR3 region has the DNA TGTGCCAGCAGCGAATTTACGGACGTTGAAGCTTTCTTT. This chain links TRBV12-3 or TRBV12-4 with TRBJ1-1; D remains ambiguous. Trimming left V 6 bases short and J 7 bases short, with 15 bases between. CDR3 length: 13 amino acids.

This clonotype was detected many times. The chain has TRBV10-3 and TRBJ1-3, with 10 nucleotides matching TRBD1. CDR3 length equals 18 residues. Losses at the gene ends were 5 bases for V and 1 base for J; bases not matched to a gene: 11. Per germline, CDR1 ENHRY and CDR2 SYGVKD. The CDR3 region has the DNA TGTGCCATCAGTCCCGATCCCGGGACAGGGGATTCTGGAAACACCATATATTTT. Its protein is CAISPDPGTGDSGNTIYF.

CDR3 sequence: CASSPNPGTGWDQPQHF. CDR3 bases: TGTGCCAGCAGCCCAAACCCTGGGACAGGGTGGGATCAGCCCCAGCATTTT. The chain joins TRBV11-2 to TRBJ1-5; 9 bases match TRBD1. Unmatched junction bases numbered 13, after V lost 5 bases and J lost 5 bases. CDR3 size: 17 residues. Germline values: CDR1 SGHAT, CDR2 FQNNGV. The whole variable domain, filled in from reference TRBV11-2 and TRBJ1-5, reads EAGVAQSPRYKIIEKRQSVAFWCNPISGHATLYWYQQILGQGPKLLIQFQNNGVVDDSQLPKDRFSAERLKGVDSTLKIQPAKLEDSAVYLCASSPNPGTGWDQPQHFGDGTRLSIL.

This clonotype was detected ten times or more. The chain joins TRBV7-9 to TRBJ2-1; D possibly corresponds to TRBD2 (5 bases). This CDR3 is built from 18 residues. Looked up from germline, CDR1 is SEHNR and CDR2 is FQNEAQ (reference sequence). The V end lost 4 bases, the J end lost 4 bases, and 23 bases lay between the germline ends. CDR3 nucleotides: TGTGCCAGCAGCTCCCGGGTGAGGTTCGAGGGCGTATACAATGAGCAGTTCTTC. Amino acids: CASSSRVRFEGVYNEQFF. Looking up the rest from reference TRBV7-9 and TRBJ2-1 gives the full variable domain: DTGVSQNPRHKITKRGQNVTFRCDPISEHNRLYWYRQTLGQGPEFLTYFQNEAQLEKSRLLSDRFSAERPKGSFSTLEIQRTEQGDSAMYLCASSSRVRFEGVYNEQFFGPGTRLTVL.

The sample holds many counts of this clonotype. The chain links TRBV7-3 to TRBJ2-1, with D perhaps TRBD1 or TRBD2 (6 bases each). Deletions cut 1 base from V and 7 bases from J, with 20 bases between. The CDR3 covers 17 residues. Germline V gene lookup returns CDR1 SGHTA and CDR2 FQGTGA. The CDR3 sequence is CASSLNRVGGPNNEQFF. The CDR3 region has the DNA TGTGCCAGCAGCTTAAATCGGGTGGGGGGCCCCAATAATGAGCAGTTCTTC.

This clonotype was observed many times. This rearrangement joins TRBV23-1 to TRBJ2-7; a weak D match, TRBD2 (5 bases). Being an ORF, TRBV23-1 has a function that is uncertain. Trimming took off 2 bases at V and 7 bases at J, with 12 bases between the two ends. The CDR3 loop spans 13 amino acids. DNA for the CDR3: TGCGCCAGCAGTCAACGAGGGCTGTGGGAGCAGTACTTC. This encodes CASSQRGLWEQYF.

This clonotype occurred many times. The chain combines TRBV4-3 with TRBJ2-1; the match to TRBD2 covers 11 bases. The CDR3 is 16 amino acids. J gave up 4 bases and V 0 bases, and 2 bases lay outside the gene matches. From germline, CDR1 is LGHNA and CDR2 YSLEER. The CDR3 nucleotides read TGCGCCAGCAGCCAAGAAACTAGCGGGGGATACAATGAGCAGTTCTTC. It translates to CASSQETSGGYNEQFF.